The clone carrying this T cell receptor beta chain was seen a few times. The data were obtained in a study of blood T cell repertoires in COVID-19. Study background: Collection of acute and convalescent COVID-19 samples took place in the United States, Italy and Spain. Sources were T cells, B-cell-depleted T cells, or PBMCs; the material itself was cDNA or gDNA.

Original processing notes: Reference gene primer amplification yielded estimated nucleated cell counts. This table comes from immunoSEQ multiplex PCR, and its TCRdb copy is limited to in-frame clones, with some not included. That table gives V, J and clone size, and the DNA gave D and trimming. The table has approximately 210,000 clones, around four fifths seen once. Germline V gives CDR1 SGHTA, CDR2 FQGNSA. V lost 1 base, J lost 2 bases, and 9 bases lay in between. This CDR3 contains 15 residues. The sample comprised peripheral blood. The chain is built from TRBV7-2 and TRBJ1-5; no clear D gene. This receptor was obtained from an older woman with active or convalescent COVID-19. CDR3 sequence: CASSLGRAGNQPQHF. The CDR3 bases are TGTGCCAGCAGCTTAGGGAGGGCGGGCAATCAGCCCCAGCATTTT.